One sample yielded the 13 T cell receptor beta chains listed below, sequenced in a study of cytomegalovirus exposure and HLA in healthy donors. The PCR ran on 60 Vbeta and 13 Jbeta primers. Clones were sequenced by immunoSEQ multiplex PCR, and TCRdb holds only the in-frame ones, with some missing. Of approximately 100,000 clones listed, about 59% were seen once; the top ten hold approximately 3.9%. Sequencing was performed on PBMCs. These receptors came from a man aged 25 to 40 in good health and CMV-seropositive.

In this sample, this clone turned up a few times. The chain employs TRBV4-2 and TRBJ2-5; possibly TRBD2 for D (7 bases). V was shortened by 0 bases and J by 12 bases, with 20 bases between the two germline ends. The CDR3 extends over 15 amino acids. Germline assignment: CDR1 LGHNA and CDR2 YNFKEQ. The CDR3 nucleotides are TGTGCCAGCAGCCAAGAGGGCGGCGGGGGCTGGGGGGAGTACTTC. This sequence encodes CASSQEGGGGWGEYF.

This chain uses TRBV29-1 with TRBJ2-5; the D is unclear. The J call could be wrong; TRBJ2-7 is a better fit for the DNA end. The CDR3 runs 12 residues. Germline V lookup: CDR1 SQVTM, CDR2 ANQGSEA. The CDR3 DNA is TGCAGCGTTGACGGGTACGGCTACGAGCAGTACTTC. Encoded protein: CSVDGYGYEQYF.

This chain joins TRBV5-1 and TRBJ1-5, with D possibly matching TRBD1 (6 bases). The V and J ends lost 4 bases and 4 bases respectively, with 18 bases between them. Germline V gene lookup returns CDR1 SGHRS and CDR2 YFSETQ. This CDR3 has 16 amino acids. The CDR3, as DNA: TGCGCCAGCAGCAGTGGGGAAACAACAGGGAATCAGCCCCAGCATTTT. Translating it yields CASSSGETTGNQPQHF. The full variable domain, completed using reference TRBV5-1 and TRBJ1-5, is KAGVTQTPRYLIKTRGQQVTLSCSPISGHRSVSWYQQTPGQGLQFLFEYFSETQRNKGNFPGRFSGRQFSNSRSEMNVSTLELGDSALYLCASSSGETTGNQPQHFGDGTRLSIL.

This rearrangement joins TRBV6-4 to TRBJ1-6; a weak D match, TRBD1 (5 bases). The ends were cut back, 0 bases at V and 12 bases at J, with 6 bases in the middle. CDR3 length equals 12 residues. Per germline, CDR1 MRHNA and CDR2 SNTAGT. CDR3 sequence reads: CASSDSGGPLHF. CDR3 bases: TGTGCCAGCAGTGACTCGGGGGGACCCCTCCACTTT.

The V and J genes are TRBV7-6 and TRBJ1-5, with 7 bases lining up with TRBD1. Germline assignment: CDR1 SGHVS and CDR2 FNYEAQ. The CDR3 covers 14 residues. V lost 1 base to trimming and J lost 7 bases; unmatched junction nucleotides: 4. CDR3: CASSLEGAEQPQHF. CDR3 nucleotides: TGTGCCAGCAGCTTAGAGGGGGCAGAACAGCCCCAGCATTTT.

This clone has a handful of counts. For the CDR3, the DNA is TGTGCCAGCGGGTCGATAGCCGTGGAGACCCAGTACTTC. Its protein product is CASGSIAVETQYF. The gene calls are TRBV6-5 and TRBJ2-5, with unresolved D. The CDR3 is made up of 13 amino acids. V shed 8 bases and J shed 5 bases, with 15 bases lying between them. The V gene's germline CDR1 is MNHEY and CDR2 SVGAGI.

V and J are TRBV19 and TRBJ1-1; a weak D match, TRBD1 (5 bases). CDR1 and CDR2 from the germline V gene are LNHDA and SQIVND (reference sequence). V shed 2 bases and J shed 2 bases, with 12 bases lying between them. CDR3 size: 15 residues. In DNA, the CDR3 is TGTGCCAGTAGTATAAGCGCGGGGCCCAACACTGAAGCTTTCTTT. This translates into CASSISAGPNTEAFF.

The chain carries TRBV5-1 and TRBJ2-7; possible D gene TRBD1, 6 bases. The CDR3 totals 13 residues. Germline CDR1 SGHRS, CDR2 YFSETQ. V was trimmed by 4 bases and J by 6 bases, leaving 14 bases between them. As DNA, the CDR3 is TGCGCCAGCAGCCCGTTTACAGGGCTCGAGCAGTACTTC. Amino acids: CASSPFTGLEQYF. Variable domain in full (rest from reference TRBV5-1 and TRBJ2-7): KAGVTQTPRYLIKTRGQQVTLSCSPISGHRSVSWYQQTPGQGLQFLFEYFSETQRNKGNFPGRFSGRQFSNSRSEMNVSTLELGDSALYLCASSPFTGLEQYFGPGTRLTVT.

The V gene is TRBV11-2, the J gene TRBJ1-1, with D perhaps TRBD1 (5 bases). Per germline, CDR1 SGHAT and CDR2 FQNNGV. The germline V and J ends were trimmed by 7 bases and 3 bases, with 21 bases remaining between them. The CDR3 consists of 16 residues. The DNA for the CDR3 is TGTGCCAGCATCTCTCCGGGGAAGGGAGGGGACACTGAAGCTTTCTTT. It codes for CASISPGKGGDTEAFF.

There are a few counts of this clone. The rearrangement links TRBV14 to TRBJ2-7, with 10 bases identical to TRBD1. The germline V gene encodes CDR1 SGHDN and CDR2 FVKESK. V lost 1 base to trimming and J lost 1 base; unmatched junction nucleotides: 4. CDR3 size: 16 residues. In DNA form, the CDR3 reads TGTGCCAGCAGCCAAGTCCGACAGGGGGCTTCCTACGAGCAGTACTTC. Translating gives CASSQVRQGASYEQYF.

The chain has TRBV7-3 and TRBJ1-1, with TRBD1 matching 7 bases. Germline CDR1 reads SGHTA; CDR2 reads FQGTGA. The V gene end was trimmed by 5 bases and the J gene end by 1 base; junction bases not matched to a gene: 7. This CDR3 spans 15 amino acids. The CDR3 is CASSLSGGGNTEAFF. As DNA, the CDR3 is TGTGCCAGCAGCCTTTCAGGGGGAGGGAACACTGAAGCTTTCTTT.

This chain connects TRBV6-4 to TRBJ2-1; TRBD2 aligns across 11 bases. This CDR3 spans 14 amino acids. V shed 6 bases and J 10 bases; nucleotides not matched to a gene: 8. Germline V gives CDR1 MRHNA, CDR2 SNTAGT. CDR3 region: CASRIAGGPGEQFF. The DNA of the CDR3 is TGTGCCAGCAGAATAGCGGGGGGGCCAGGAGAGCAGTTCTTC.

This clone has only one observation. This chain joins TRBV7-8 and TRBJ2-5, with D tentatively TRBD2 (6 bases). Looked up from germline, CDR1 is SGHVS and CDR2 is FQNEAQ. The CDR3 sequence is 15 residues long. V lost 4 bases, J lost 2 bases, and 14 bases lay in between. The CDR3 DNA reads as TGTGCCAGCAGCTGGCCGGGACTGGAACAAGAGACCCAGTACTTC. Translated: CASSWPGLEQETQYF.